This T cell receptor (beta chain) was found in a study of T cell responses to AZD1222 COVID-19 vaccine. CDR1 SEHNR and CDR2 FQNEAQ come from the germline V gene (reference sequence). With 5 bases clipped from V and 8 bases from J, the junction kept 10 bases outside the gene matches. This CDR3 region has 16 residues. Clones were sequenced by immunoSEQ multiplex PCR, and TCRdb holds only the in-frame ones, with some missing. Found here are about 78,000 clones, roughly 90% of them singletons; the top ten hold about a quarter. The source is an adult in good health. V usage is TRBV7-9 and J usage is TRBJ2-1; 12 positions agree with TRBD2. The sample in question was peripheral blood, obtained on day 0 of AZD1222 vaccination. As DNA, the CDR3 is TGTGCCAGCAGCGCACTGACTAGCGGGAGTATCTATGAGCAGTTCTTC. Its protein product is CASSALTSGSIYEQFF.